What follows are 3 T cell receptor beta chains derived from one specimen sequenced in a study of OX40 agonist ivuxolimab in advanced cancers. Produced via immunoSEQ multiplex PCR; TCRdb's table is partial and in-frame only. The sample shows around 80,000 clones, 85% of them seen only once. Sequencing was performed on CD4+ or CD8+ T cells sorted from blood, taken in a trial of the OX40 agonist ivuxolimab. The receptors derive from an adult with an advanced solid tumor such as melanoma, head and neck, liver or kidney cancer.

The CDR3 sequence: CASSGGGLAGFDEQYF. DNA of the CDR3: TGCGCCAGCAGCGGAGGGGGGCTAGCGGGATTCGACGAGCAGTACTTC. The chain joins TRBV5-1 to TRBJ2-7; 9 nucleotides agree with TRBD2. Germline V lookup: CDR1 SGHRS, CDR2 YFSETQ. The trim removed 4 bases at V and 5 bases at J, leaving 13 bases unmatched. CDR3 length: 16 residues.

The rearrangement joins TRBV7-9 to TRBJ2-3, with TRBD1 identical over 7 bases. V shed 5 bases and J 6 bases; nucleotides not matched to a gene: 14. The CDR3 has 16 amino acids. The germline CDR1 and CDR2 sequences are SEHNR and FQNEAQ (reference sequence). The CDR3 sequence is CASSPDLQGSWDTQYF. Here the CDR3 DNA reads TGTGCCAGCAGCCCCGATTTACAGGGGAGTTGGGATACGCAGTATTTT.

The chain employs TRBV6-6 and TRBJ2-1; unclear D gene. The CDR3 is 14 amino acids. The germline V gene encodes CDR1 MNHNY and CDR2 SVGAGI (reference sequence). Trimming removed 0 bases at V and 8 bases at J, with 11 bases between. CDR3 in DNA: TGTGCCAGCAGTTACTCGGGCCCTGGGGATGAGCAGTTCTTC. Translated, it gives CASSYSGPGDEQFF.